This T cell receptor beta chain was captured in a study of beta chain features in type 1 diabetes. Study outcomes and limitations: cDNA sequencing could over-represent cells with high TCR expression. Type 1 diabetes patients showed a moderate but significant shortening of TCRB CDR3s in all four CD4+ subsets.

Every bit of the isolated RNA underwent reverse transcription, so sequencing read expressed TCRB transcripts. Clones were read by immunoSEQ multiplex PCR, and TCRdb kept only the in-frame ones, dropping some. The sample contains about 170,000 clones, around 7.8% of which appear only once. Researchers reported sorting CD4+ naive, central memory, regulatory and stem cell-like memory cells via CD45RO/CCR7/CD25/CD127/CD95/CD27. CDR1 is GTSNPN and CDR2 is SVGIG in the germline V gene (reference sequence). The CDR3 runs 13 residues. Trimming stripped 1 base from V and 8 bases from J, with 12 bases between. This clone came up a few times. What it recognizes is unknown.

Sequencing used central memory CD4+ T cells from blood. The genes are TRBV30 and TRBJ2-1, with D possibly matching TRBD1 (5 bases). The receptor was isolated from a woman between 35 and 50 years old with type 1 diabetes. CDR3 protein: CAWSDSRVHEQFF. DNA of the CDR3: TGTGCCTGGAGTGACTCCAGGGTCCATGAGCAGTTCTTC.